One sample yielded the 2 T cell receptor beta chains listed below, sequenced in a study of T cell responses to AZD1222 COVID-19 vaccine. Sequencing used immunoSEQ multiplex PCR; TCRdb keeps in-frame clones, though not all of them. The data hold under 150,000 clones, with approximately 91% observed a single time. Sequenced here: peripheral blood, sampled 28 days after the second AZD1222 dose. These TCRs come from an adult who received the AZD1222 COVID-19 vaccine.

The genes are TRBV27 and TRBJ2-7; weak D call: TRBD2 (5 bases). V was trimmed by 5 bases and J by 6 bases, leaving 14 bases between them. CDR1 is MNHEY and CDR2 is SMNVEV in the germline V gene (reference sequence). The CDR3 has 13 residues. This chain's CDR3 is CASSILGDLEQYF. The CDR3 nucleotides are TGTGCCAGCAGTATACTCGGGGATCTCGAGCAGTACTTC.

The chain links TRBV5-4 to TRBJ2-4; 16 nucleotides agree with TRBD2. Germline V gene data show CDR1 as SGHNT and CDR2 as YYREEE (reference sequence). The CDR3 runs 18 residues. With V trimmed by 4 bases and J by 4 bases, 8 bases remained unmatched. The CDR3: CASSRGTSGGAWKNIQYF. DNA of the CDR3: TGTGCCAGCAGCCGCGGGACTAGCGGGGGGGCCTGGAAAAACATTCAGTACTTC.